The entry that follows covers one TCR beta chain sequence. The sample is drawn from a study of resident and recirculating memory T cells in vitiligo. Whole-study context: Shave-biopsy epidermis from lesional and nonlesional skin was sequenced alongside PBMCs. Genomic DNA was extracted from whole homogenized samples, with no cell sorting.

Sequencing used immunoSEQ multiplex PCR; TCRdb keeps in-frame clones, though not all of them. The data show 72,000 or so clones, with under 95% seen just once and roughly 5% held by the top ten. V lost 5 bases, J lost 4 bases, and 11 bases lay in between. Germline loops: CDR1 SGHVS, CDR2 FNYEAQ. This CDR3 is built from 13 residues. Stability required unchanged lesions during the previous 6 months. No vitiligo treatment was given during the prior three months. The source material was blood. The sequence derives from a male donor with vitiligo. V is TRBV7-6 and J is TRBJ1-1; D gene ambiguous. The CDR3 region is CASSHPEGTEAFF. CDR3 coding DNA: TGTGCCAGCAGCCACCCCGAGGGCACTGAAGCTTTCTTT.